This T cell receptor (beta chain) originates from a study of blood T cells in healthy people across ages. Study-level results: Older age coincided with a roughly linear decline in TCR beta diversity per million T cells. Compared with aged donors, long-lived donors showed fewer expanded clones, suggesting selection. Unknown donor CMV status possibly confounded expanded clonotype changes.

Peripheral blood was drawn, around 9.3 milliliters per donor. Details on this clonotype: As yet, its antigen is unknown. With a much larger clone just one base away, this may be a read error.

PCR was performed a second time for about 7 to 12 cycles using a sample-barcoded 5' primer and a J-beta primer mix. TCRdb reprocessed the 5' RACE reads with MiXCR, giving one entry per CDR3 protein. The sample shows hundreds of thousands of distinct CDR3 sequences, 25% to 35% of them seen only once. This CDR3 is 14 amino acids long. Trimming removed 1 base from V and 6 bases from J, with 13 bases in between. Germline CDR1 DFQATT, CDR2 SNEGSKA (reference sequence). The chain carries TRBV20-1 and TRBJ2-1; perhaps TRBD1 as D (6 bases). The TCR sequence derives from a woman at least 80 years old in good health. Sequencing was carried out using blood. The CDR3 loop reads CSARALDRRNEQFF. CDR3 nucleotide sequence: TGCAGTGCTAGAGCCTTAGACAGGCGCAATGAGCAGTTCTTC.